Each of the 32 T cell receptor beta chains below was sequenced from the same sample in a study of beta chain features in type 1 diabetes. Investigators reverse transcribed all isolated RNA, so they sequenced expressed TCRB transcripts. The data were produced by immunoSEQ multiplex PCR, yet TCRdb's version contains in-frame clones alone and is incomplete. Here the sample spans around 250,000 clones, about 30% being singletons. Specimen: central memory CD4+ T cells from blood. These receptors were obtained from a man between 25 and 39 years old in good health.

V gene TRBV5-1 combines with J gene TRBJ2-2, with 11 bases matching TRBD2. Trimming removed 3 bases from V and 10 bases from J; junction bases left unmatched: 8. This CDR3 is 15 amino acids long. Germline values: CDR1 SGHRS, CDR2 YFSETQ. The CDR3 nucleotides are TGCGCCAGCAGCTCAGCTGGGACTAGCGGCCTGGAGCTGTTTTTT. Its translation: CASSSAGTSGLELFF.

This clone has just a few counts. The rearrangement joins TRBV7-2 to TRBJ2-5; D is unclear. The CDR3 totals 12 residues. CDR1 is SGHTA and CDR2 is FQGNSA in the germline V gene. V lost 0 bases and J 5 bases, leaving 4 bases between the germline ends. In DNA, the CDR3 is TGTGCCAGCAGCTTAGCCGCGGAGACCCAGTACTTC. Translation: CASSLAAETQYF.

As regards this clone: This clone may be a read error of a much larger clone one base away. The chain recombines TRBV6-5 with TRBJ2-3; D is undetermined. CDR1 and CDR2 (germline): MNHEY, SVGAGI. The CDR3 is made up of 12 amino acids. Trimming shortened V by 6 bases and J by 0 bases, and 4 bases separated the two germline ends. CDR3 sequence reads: CASRSSTDTQYF. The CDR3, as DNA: TGTGCCAGCAGATCTAGCACAGATACGCAGTATTTT.

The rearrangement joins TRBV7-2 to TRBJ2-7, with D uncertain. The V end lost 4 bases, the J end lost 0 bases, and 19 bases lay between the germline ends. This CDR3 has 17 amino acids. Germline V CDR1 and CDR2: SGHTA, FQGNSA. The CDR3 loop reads CASSSWTRRQSSYEQYF. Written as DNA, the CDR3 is TGTGCCAGCAGCTCGTGGACCCGGCGACAAAGCTCCTACGAGCAGTACTTC.

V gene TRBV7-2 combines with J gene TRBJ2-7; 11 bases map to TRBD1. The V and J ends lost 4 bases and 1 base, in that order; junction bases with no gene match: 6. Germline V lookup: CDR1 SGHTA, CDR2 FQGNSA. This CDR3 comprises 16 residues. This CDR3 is CASSSPGTGGSYEQYF. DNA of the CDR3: TGTGCCAGCAGCTCCCCCGGGACAGGGGGTTCCTACGAGCAGTACTTC. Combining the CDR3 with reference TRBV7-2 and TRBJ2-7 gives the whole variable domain GAGVSQSPSNKVTEKGKDVELRCDPISGHTALYWYRQSLGQGLEFLIYFQGNSAPDKSGLPSDRFSAERTGGSVSTLTIQRTQQEDSAVYLCASSSPGTGGSYEQYFGPGTRLTVT.

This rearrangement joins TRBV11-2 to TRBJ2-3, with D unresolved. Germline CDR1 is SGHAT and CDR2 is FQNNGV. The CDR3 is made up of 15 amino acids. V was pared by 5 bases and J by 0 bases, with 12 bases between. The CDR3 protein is CASSPVLTSTDTQYF. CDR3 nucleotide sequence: TGTGCCAGCAGCCCGGTGCTTACTAGCACAGATACGCAGTATTTT. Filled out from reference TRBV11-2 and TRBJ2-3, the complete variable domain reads EAGVAQSPRYKIIEKRQSVAFWCNPISGHATLYWYQQILGQGPKLLIQFQNNGVVDDSQLPKDRFSAERLKGVDSTLKIQPAKLEDSAVYLCASSPVLTSTDTQYFGPGTRLTVL.

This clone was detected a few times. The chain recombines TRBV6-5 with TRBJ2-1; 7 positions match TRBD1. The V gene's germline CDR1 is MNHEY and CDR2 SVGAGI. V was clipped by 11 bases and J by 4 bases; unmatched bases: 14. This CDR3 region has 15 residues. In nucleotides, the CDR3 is TGTGCCTCGTACCCCGGACAGGCGAAATACAATGAGCAGTTCTTC. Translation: CASYPGQAKYNEQFF.

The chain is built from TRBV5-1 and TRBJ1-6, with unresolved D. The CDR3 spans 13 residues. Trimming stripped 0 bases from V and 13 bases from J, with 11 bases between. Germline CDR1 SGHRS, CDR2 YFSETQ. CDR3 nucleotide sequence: TGCGCCAGCAGCTTGGAGGGAGTTGGCCCCCTCCACTTT. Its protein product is CASSLEGVGPLHF.

CDR3 amino acids: CASSVTGNEQFF. The CDR3 nucleotides are TGTGCCAGCAGCGTAACTGGCAATGAGCAGTTCTTC. The chain carries TRBV9 and TRBJ2-1, with unresolved D. The germline V and J ends were trimmed by 1 base and 6 bases, with 5 bases remaining between them. The CDR3 runs 12 residues. Looked up from germline, CDR1 is SGDLS and CDR2 is YYNGEE.

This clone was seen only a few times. The CDR3 sequence: CASSLRRISYNEQFF. DNA of the CDR3: TGTGCCAGTAGTCTCAGGAGAATCTCCTACAATGAGCAGTTCTTC. The V call is TRBV19, the J call TRBJ2-1; no reliable D call. V lost 5 bases to trimming and J lost 0 bases, with 11 bases between them. Germline CDR1 and CDR2: LNHDA and SQIVND (reference sequence). The length of the CDR3 is 15 residues.

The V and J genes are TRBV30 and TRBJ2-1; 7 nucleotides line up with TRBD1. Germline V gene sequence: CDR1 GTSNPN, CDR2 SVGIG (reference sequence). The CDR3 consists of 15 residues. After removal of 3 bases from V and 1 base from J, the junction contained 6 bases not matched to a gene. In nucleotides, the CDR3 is TGTGCCTGGAGCGGAAACAGGGGTTCCTACAATGAGCAGTTCTTC. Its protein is CAWSGNRGSYNEQFF.

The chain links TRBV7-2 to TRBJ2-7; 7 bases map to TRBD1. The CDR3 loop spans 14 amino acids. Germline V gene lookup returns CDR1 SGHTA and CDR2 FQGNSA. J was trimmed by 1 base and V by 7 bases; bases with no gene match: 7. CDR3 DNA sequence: TGTGCCAGCACCCGAGGGGGCACATCCTACGAGCAGTACTTC. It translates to CASTRGGTSYEQYF.

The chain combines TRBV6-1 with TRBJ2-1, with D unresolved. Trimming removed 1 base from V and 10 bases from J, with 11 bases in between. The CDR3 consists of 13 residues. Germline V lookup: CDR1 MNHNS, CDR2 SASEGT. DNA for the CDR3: TGTGCCAGCAGTGAAGAGGCGGCCAGGGAGCAGTTCTTC. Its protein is CASSEEAAREQFF.

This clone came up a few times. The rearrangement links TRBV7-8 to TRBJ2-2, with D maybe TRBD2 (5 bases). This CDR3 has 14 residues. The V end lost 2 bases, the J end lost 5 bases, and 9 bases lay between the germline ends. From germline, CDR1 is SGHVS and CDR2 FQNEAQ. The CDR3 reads CASSLSGKTGELFF. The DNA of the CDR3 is TGTGCCAGCAGCTTATCCGGGAAAACCGGGGAGCTGTTTTTT.

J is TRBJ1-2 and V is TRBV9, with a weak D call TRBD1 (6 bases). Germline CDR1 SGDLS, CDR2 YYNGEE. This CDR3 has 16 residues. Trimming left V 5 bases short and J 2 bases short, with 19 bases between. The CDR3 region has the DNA TGTGCCAGCAGTGATACAGGGACGACCTTCAACTATGGCTACACCTTC. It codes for CASSDTGTTFNYGYTF.

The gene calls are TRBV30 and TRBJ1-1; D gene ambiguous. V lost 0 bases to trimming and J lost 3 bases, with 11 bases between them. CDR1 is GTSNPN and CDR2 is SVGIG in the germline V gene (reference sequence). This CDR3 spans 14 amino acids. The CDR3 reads CAWSVLGLDTEAFF. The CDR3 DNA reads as TGTGCCTGGAGTGTACTAGGGTTGGACACTGAAGCTTTCTTT.

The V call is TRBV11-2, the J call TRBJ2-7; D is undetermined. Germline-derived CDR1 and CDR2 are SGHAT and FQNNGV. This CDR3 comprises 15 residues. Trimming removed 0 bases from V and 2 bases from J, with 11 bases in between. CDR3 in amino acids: CASSLEPTWAYEQYF. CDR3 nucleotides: TGTGCCAGCAGCTTAGAACCGACCTGGGCCTACGAGCAGTACTTC.

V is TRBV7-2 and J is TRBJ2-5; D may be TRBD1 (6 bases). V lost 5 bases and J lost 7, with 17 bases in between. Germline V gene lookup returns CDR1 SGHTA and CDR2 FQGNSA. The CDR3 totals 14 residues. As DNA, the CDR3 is TGTGCCAGCAGCGTTCAGGGGCGCCCAGGGACCCAGTACTTC. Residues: CASSVQGRPGTQYF. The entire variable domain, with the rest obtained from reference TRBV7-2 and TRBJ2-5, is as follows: GAGVSQSPSNKVTEKGKDVELRCDPISGHTALYWYRQSLGQGLEFLIYFQGNSAPDKSGLPSDRFSAERTGGSVSTLTIQRTQQEDSAVYLCASSVQGRPGTQYFGPGTRLLVL.

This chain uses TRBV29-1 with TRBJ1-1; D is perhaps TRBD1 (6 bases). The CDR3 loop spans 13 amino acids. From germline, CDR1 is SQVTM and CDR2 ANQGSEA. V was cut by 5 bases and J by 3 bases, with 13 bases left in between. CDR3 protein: CSVQGGLHTEAFF. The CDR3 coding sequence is TGCAGCGTTCAAGGGGGATTGCACACTGAAGCTTTCTTT. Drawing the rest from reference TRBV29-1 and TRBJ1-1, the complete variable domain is SAVISQKPSRDICQRGTSLTIQCQVDSQVTMMFWYRQQPGQSLTLIATANQGSEATYESGFVIDKFPISRPNLTFSTLTVSNMSPEDSSIYLCSVQGGLHTEAFFGQGTRLTVV.

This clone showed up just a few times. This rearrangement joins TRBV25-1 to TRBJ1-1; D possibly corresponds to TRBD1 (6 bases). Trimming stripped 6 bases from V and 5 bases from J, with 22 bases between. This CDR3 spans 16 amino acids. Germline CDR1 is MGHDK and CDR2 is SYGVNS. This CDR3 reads CASSHAPQGVGTEAFF. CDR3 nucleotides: TGTGCCAGCAGCCACGCCCCACAGGGAGTGGGGACTGAAGCTTTCTTT.

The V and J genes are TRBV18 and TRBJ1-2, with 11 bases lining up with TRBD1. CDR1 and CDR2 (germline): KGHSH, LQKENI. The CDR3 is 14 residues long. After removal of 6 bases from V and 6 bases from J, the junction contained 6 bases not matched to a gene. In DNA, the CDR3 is TGTGCCAGCTCGCGTGGACAGGGGGCGGATGGCTACACCTTC. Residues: CASSRGQGADGYTF.

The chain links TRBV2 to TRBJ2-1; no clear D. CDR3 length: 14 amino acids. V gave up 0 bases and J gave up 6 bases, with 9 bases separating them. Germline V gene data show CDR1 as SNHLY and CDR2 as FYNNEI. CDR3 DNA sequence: TGTGCCAGCAGTGAAGCGCTTGGGTCCAATGAGCAGTTCTTC. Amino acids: CASSEALGSNEQFF. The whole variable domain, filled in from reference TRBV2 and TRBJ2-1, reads EPEVTQTPSHQVTQMGQEVILRCVPISNHLYFYWYRQILGQKVEFLVSFYNNEISEKSEIFDDQFSVERPDGSNFTLKIRSTKLEDSAMYFCASSEALGSNEQFFGPGTRLTVL.

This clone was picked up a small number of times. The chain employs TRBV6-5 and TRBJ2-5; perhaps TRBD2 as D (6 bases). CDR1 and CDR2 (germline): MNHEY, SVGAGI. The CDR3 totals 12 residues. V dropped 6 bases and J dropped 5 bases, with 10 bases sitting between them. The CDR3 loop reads CASSRDLETQYF. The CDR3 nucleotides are TGTGCCAGCAGCAGGGACTTGGAGACCCAGTACTTC.

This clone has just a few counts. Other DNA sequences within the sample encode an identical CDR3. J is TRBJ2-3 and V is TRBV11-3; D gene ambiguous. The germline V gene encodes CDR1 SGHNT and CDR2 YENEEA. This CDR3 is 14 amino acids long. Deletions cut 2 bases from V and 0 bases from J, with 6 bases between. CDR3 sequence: CASSLTASTDTQYF. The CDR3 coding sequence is TGTGCCAGCAGCTTAACGGCTAGCACAGATACGCAGTATTTT.

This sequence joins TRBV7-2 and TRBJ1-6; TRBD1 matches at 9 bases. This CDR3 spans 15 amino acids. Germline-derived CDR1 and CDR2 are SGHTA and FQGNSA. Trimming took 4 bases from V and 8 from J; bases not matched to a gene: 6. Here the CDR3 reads CASSYQQGADSPLHF. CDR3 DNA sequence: TGTGCCAGCAGCTACCAACAGGGGGCGGATTCACCCCTCCACTTT.

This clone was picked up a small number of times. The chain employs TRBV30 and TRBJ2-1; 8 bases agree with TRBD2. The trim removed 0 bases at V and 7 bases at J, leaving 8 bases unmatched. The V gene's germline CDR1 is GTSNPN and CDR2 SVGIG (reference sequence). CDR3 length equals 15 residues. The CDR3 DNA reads TGTGCCTGGAGTGTACGTCTAGCGGGCCTAAATGAGCAGTTCTTC. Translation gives CAWSVRLAGLNEQFF.

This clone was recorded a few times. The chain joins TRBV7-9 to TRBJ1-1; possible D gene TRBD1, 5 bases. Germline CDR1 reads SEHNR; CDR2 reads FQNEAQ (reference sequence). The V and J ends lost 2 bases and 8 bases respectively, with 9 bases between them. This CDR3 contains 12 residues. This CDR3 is CASSLQGQEAFF. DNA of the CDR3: TGTGCCAGCAGCTTACAGGGCCAGGAAGCTTTCTTT.

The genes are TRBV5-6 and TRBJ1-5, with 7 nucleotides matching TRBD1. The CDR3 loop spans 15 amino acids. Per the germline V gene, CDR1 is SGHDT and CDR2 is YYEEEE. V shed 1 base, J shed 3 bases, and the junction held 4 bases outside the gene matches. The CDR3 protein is CASSLRTGPNQPQHF. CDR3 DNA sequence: TGTGCCAGCAGCTTGAGGACAGGCCCCAATCAGCCCCAGCATTTT.

The CDR3 region has the DNA TGTGCCTGGAGTGTCAGGGTTGGCACTGAAGCTTTCTTT. Its protein is CAWSVRVGTEAFF. V and J are TRBV30 and TRBJ1-1, with a tentative D call TRBD1 (5 bases). The CDR3 has 13 residues. V was clipped by 0 bases and J by 4 bases, with 9 bases between them. From germline, CDR1 is GTSNPN and CDR2 SVGIG (reference sequence).

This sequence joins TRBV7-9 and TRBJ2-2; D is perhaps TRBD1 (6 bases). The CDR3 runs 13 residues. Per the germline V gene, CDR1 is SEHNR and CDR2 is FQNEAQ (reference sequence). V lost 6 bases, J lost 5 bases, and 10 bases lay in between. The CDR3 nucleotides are TGTGCCAGCAGAACAAGGGGGACCGGGGAGCTGTTTTTT. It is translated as CASRTRGTGELFF.

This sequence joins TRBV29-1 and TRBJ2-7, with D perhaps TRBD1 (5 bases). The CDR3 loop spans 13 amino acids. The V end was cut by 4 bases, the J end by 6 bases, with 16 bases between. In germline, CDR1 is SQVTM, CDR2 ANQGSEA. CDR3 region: CSVVESGKAEQYF. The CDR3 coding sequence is TGCAGCGTTGTGGAATCAGGGAAGGCCGAGCAGTACTTC.

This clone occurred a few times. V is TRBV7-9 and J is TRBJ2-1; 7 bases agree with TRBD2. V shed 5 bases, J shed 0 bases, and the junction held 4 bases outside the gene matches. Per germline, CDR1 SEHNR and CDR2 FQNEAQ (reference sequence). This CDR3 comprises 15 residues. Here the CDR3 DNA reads TGTGCCAGCAGCACCACTAGCGTCTCCTACAATGAGCAGTTCTTC. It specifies CASSTTSVSYNEQFF. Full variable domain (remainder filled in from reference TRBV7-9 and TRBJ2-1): DTGVSQNPRHKITKRGQNVTFRCDPISEHNRLYWYRQTLGQGPEFLTYFQNEAQLEKSRLLSDRFSAERPKGSFSTLEIQRTEQGDSAMYLCASSTTSVSYNEQFFGPGTRLTVL.